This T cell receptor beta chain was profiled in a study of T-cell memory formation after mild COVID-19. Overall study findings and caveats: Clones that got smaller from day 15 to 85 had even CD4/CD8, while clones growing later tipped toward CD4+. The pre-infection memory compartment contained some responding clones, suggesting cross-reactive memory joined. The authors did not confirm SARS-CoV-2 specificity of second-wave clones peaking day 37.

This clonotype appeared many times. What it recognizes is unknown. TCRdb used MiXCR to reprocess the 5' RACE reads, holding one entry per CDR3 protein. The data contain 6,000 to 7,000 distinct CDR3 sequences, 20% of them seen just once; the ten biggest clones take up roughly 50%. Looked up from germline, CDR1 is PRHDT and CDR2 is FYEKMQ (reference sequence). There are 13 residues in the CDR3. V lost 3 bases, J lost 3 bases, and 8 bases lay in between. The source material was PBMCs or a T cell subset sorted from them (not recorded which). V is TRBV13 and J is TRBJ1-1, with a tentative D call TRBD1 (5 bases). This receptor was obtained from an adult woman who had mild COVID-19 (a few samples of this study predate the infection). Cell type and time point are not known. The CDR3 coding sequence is TGTGCCAGCAGCTTCGGGGGGGACACTGAAGCTTTCTTT. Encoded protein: CASSFGGDTEAFF.